Listed below are T cell receptor beta chains from one sample, sequenced in a study of regulatory and conventional T cells in RAG deficiency. Profiling relied on immunoSEQ multiplex PCR, and the TCRdb table lists in-frame clones only, not all of them. The sample carries 45,000 or so clones, about nine tenths recorded once. This sample also belongs to another study, concerning regulatory T cells.

Sequencing was performed on CD4+ effector T cells sorted from blood. The receptors originated from a human donor in good health. Both conserved end residues are part of each CDR3. D genes are given only for firm matches. Clone sizes are given selectively: once, few, many, or a class where the clone is expanded.

V gene: TRBV11-2; D gene: TRBD1; J gene: TRBJ1-5; clone size: -; CDR3 DNA: TGTGCCAGCAGCTTAAACAGGGGGAATCAGCCCCAGCATTTT; CDR3 protein: CASSLNRGNQPQHF
V gene: TRBV5-6; D gene: TRBD1; J gene: TRBJ2-1; clone size: -; CDR3 DNA: TGTGCCAGCAGCTTGTTGGACAGGTCCTACAATGAGCAGTTCTTC; CDR3 protein: CASSLLDRSYNEQFF
V gene: TRBV5-1; D gene: -; J gene: TRBJ1-1; clone size: -; CDR3 DNA: TGCGCCAGCGGCCGAACGAACACTGAAGCTTTCTTT; CDR3 protein: CASGRTNTEAFF
V gene: TRBV2; D gene: -; J gene: TRBJ1-4; clone size: -; CDR3 DNA: TGTGCCAGCAGATCCGCCACTACAAGAAATGAAAAACTGTTTTTT; CDR3 protein: CASRSATTRNEKLFF
V gene: TRBV6-5; D gene: -; J gene: TRBJ2-1; clone size: -; CDR3 DNA: TGTGCCAGCAGTGAACTGCGATATGAGCAGTTCTTC; CDR3 protein: CASSELRYEQFF
V gene: TRBV7-9; D gene: -; J gene: TRBJ2-2; clone size: -; CDR3 DNA: TGTGCCAGCAGCCCCACCCGGGCCCAGAACACCGGGGAGCTGTTTTTT; CDR3 protein: CASSPTRAQNTGELFF
V gene: TRBV19; D gene: -; J gene: TRBJ1-5; clone size: -; CDR3 DNA: TGTGCCAGTAGTATAGATCAGAGGTTCCAGCCCCAGCATTTT; CDR3 protein: CASSIDQRFQPQHF
V gene: TRBV6-1; D gene: -; J gene: TRBJ2-3; clone size: -; CDR3 DNA: TGTGCCAGCAGACCCTTCCGGGTAGCTGGAGATACGCAGTATTTT; CDR3 protein: CASRPFRVAGDTQYF
V gene: TRBV11-3; D gene: -; J gene: TRBJ1-1; clone size: -; CDR3 DNA: TGTGCCAGCAGCTTAGCTAGGGCAAGTGAAGCTTTCTTT; CDR3 protein: CASSLARASEAFF
V gene: TRBV6-6; D gene: TRBD1; J gene: TRBJ1-1; clone size: once; CDR3 DNA: TGTGCCAGCAGTTACCTGACAGGGGGAGGCACTGAAGCTTTCTTT; CDR3 protein: CASSYLTGGGTEAFF
V gene: TRBV2; D gene: TRBD1; J gene: TRBJ2-7; clone size: -; CDR3 DNA: TGTGCCAGCAGCCAACCTTTGGACAGGGACTCCTACGAGCAGTACTTC; CDR3 protein: CASSQPLDRDSYEQYF
V gene: TRBV29-1; D gene: TRBD1; J gene: TRBJ1-2; clone size: -; CDR3 DNA: TGCAGCGTTGAACAGGGGGCGGGAGGCTACACCTTC; CDR3 protein: CSVEQGAGGYTF
V gene: TRBV2; D gene: -; J gene: TRBJ2-3; clone size: few; CDR3 DNA: TGTGCCAGCAGTGTGCGGGAAACTAGCACAGATACGCAGTATTTT; CDR3 protein: CASSVRETSTDTQYF
V gene: TRBV4-1; D gene: -; J gene: TRBJ1-5; clone size: -; CDR3 DNA: TGCGCCAGCAGCCAAGAGTCGGTTTATAGCAATCAGCCCCAGCATTTT; CDR3 protein: CASSQESVYSNQPQHF
V gene: TRBV29-1; D gene: TRBD2; J gene: TRBJ2-1; clone size: once; CDR3 DNA: TGCAGCGTTATCCCACTAGCGACCACACACAATGAGCAGTTCTTC; CDR3 protein: CSVIPLATTHNEQFF
V gene: TRBV5-5; D gene: TRBD2; J gene: TRBJ2-3; clone size: -; CDR3 DNA: TGTGCCAGCAGCTTGGTGGGCGGGAGGGCCACAGATACGCAGTATTTT; CDR3 protein: CASSLVGGRATDTQYF
V gene: TRBV30; D gene: -; J gene: TRBJ1-5; clone size: once; CDR3 DNA: TGTGCCTGGAGTAACGGGGGAGGCCAGCCCCAGCATTTT; CDR3 protein: CAWSNGGGQPQHF
V gene: TRBV5-1; D gene: -; J gene: TRBJ2-7; clone size: -; CDR3 DNA: TGCGCCAGCAGCTTGGTCCCTAGCGTTGAAAACGAGCAGTACTTC; CDR3 protein: CASSLVPSVENEQYF
V gene: TRBV29-1; D gene: -; J gene: TRBJ1-1; clone size: -; CDR3 DNA: TGCAGCGGCGCCAGGTCGAGGAACACTGAAGCTTTCTTT; CDR3 protein: CSGARSRNTEAFF
V gene: TRBV19; D gene: TRBD2; J gene: TRBJ2-2; clone size: once; CDR3 DNA: TGTGCCAGTAGTGGCCTAGCGGTTTACACCGGGGAGCTGTTTTTT; CDR3 protein: CASSGLAVYTGELFF
V gene: TRBV6-1; D gene: -; J gene: TRBJ1-5; clone size: -; CDR3 DNA: TGTGCCAGCAGCTCAAAACATGACACGCCCCAGCATTTT; CDR3 protein: CASSSKHDTPQHF
V gene: TRBV6-5; D gene: -; J gene: TRBJ1-5; clone size: -; CDR3 DNA: TGTGCCAGCAGTTACCGACATTCGGGGCAGCCCCAGCATTTT; CDR3 protein: CASSYRHSGQPQHF
V gene: TRBV4-1; D gene: -; J gene: TRBJ1-5; clone size: -; CDR3 DNA: TGCGCCAGCAGCCAAGGGGAGAGTAGCAATCAGCCCCAGCATTTT; CDR3 protein: CASSQGESSNQPQHF
V gene: TRBV5-1; D gene: TRBD2; J gene: TRBJ2-5; clone size: -; CDR3 DNA: TGCGCCAGCAGCTTGGGAGTTCGCGGGGGGCCCCAAGAGACCCAGTACTTC; CDR3 protein: CASSLGVRGGPQETQYF
V gene: TRBV7-7; D gene: -; J gene: TRBJ2-6; clone size: -; CDR3 DNA: TGTGCCAGCAGCAGTTCGGCTAAGCCACAAAGTCGGGCCAACGTCCTGACTTTC; CDR3 protein: CASSSSAKPQSRANVLTF
V gene: TRBV7-9; D gene: -; J gene: TRBJ1-1; clone size: -; CDR3 DNA: TGTGCCAGCAGCTTAGAACAGAACACTGAAGCTTTCTTT; CDR3 protein: CASSLEQNTEAFF
V gene: TRBV5-4; D gene: -; J gene: TRBJ2-3; clone size: -; CDR3 DNA: TGTGCCAGCAGCTTGTCAACGGGGACTGGAGATACGCAGTATTTT; CDR3 protein: CASSLSTGTGDTQYF
V gene: TRBV27; D gene: -; J gene: TRBJ2-7; clone size: once; CDR3 DNA: TGTGCCAGCAGCTACAGGGTCGGCGAGCAGTACTTC; CDR3 protein: CASSYRVGEQYF
V gene: TRBV27; D gene: TRBD1; J gene: TRBJ1-2; clone size: -; CDR3 DNA: TGTGCCAGCAGTTTAGGGAGGGGGCGAGCTGGCTACACCTTC; CDR3 protein: CASSLGRGRAGYTF
V gene: TRBV14; D gene: TRBD2; J gene: TRBJ2-5; clone size: -; CDR3 DNA: TGTGCCAGCAGCCTACTATTGTCTAGCGGCCAAGAGACCCAGTACTTC; CDR3 protein: CASSLLLSSGQETQYF
V gene: TRBV6-5; D gene: TRBD2; J gene: TRBJ2-1; clone size: -; CDR3 DNA: TGTGCCAGCAGTTACAGACTAGCGGGAGGGTATGAGCAGTTCTTC; CDR3 protein: CASSYRLAGGYEQFF
V gene: TRBV18; D gene: TRBD1; J gene: TRBJ1-4; clone size: -; CDR3 DNA: TGTGCCAGCTCACCTCTGGGACAGGGGAGTGAAAAACTGTTTTTT; CDR3 protein: CASSPLGQGSEKLFF
V gene: TRBV28; D gene: -; J gene: TRBJ1-2; clone size: -; CDR3 DNA: TGTGCCAGCAGCCCTTCTCTCGACAGGTTTGTCTATGGCTACACCTTC; CDR3 protein: CASSPSLDRFVYGYTF
V gene: TRBV19; D gene: -; J gene: TRBJ2-1; clone size: -; CDR3 DNA: TGTGCCAGTAGTAATAGGGCCCCCAGCACTCTCTCCTACAATGAGCAGTTCTTC; CDR3 protein: CASSNRAPSTLSYNEQFF
V gene: TRBV5-1; D gene: TRBD1; J gene: TRBJ2-4; clone size: -; CDR3 DNA: TGCGCCAGCACCTTGACAGGGGCTACCAGAGGAGCCAAAAACATTCAGTACTTC; CDR3 protein: CASTLTGATRGAKNIQYF
V gene: TRBV5-6; D gene: -; J gene: TRBJ2-1; clone size: -; CDR3 DNA: TGTGCCAGCAGCTCGCGGCGGCCCAGCTCCTACAATGAGCAGTTCTTC; CDR3 protein: CASSSRRPSSYNEQFF
V gene: TRBV19; D gene: TRBD1; J gene: TRBJ1-1; clone size: once; CDR3 DNA: TGTGCCAGTAGTATTGGGGACAGGGCGGTTGGGGCTTTCTTT; CDR3 protein: CASSIGDRAVGAFF
V gene: TRBV5-6; D gene: -; J gene: TRBJ2-6; clone size: -; CDR3 DNA: TGTGCCAGCAGTTGGGGGGACGGGGCCAACGTCCTGACTTTC; CDR3 protein: CASSWGDGANVLTF
V gene: TRBV19; D gene: TRBD2; J gene: TRBJ2-1; clone size: -; CDR3 DNA: TGTGCCAGTAGTATTGAGGGCGGGGACCGAGCGGGAGCCTACAATGAGCAGTTCTTC; CDR3 protein: CASSIEGGDRAGAYNEQFF
V gene: TRBV7-2; D gene: -; J gene: TRBJ1-5; clone size: once; CDR3 DNA: TGTGCCAGCAGTGCAGACAGTAGCAATCAGCCCCAGCATTTT; CDR3 protein: CASSADSSNQPQHF
V gene: TRBV14; D gene: -; J gene: TRBJ2-1; clone size: once; CDR3 DNA: TGTGCCAGCAGCCATCACGGGGACAACAACAATGAGCAGTTCTTC; CDR3 protein: CASSHHGDNNNEQFF
V gene: TRBV14; D gene: -; J gene: TRBJ2-3; clone size: once; CDR3 DNA: TGTGCCAGCAGCCAAGTTCAGGGGAGCACAGATACGCAGTATTTT; CDR3 protein: CASSQVQGSTDTQYF
V gene: TRBV5-6; D gene: -; J gene: TRBJ2-3; clone size: -; CDR3 DNA: TGTGCCAGCAGCTCGACGGATACGCAGTATTTT; CDR3 protein: CASSSTDTQYF
V gene: TRBV27; D gene: -; J gene: TRBJ1-5; clone size: -; CDR3 DNA: TGTGCCAGCAGTTTGGCCGGAGTTTTGGAGCCCCAGCATTTT; CDR3 protein: CASSLAGVLEPQHF
V gene: TRBV5-1; D gene: -; J gene: TRBJ1-1; clone size: -; CDR3 DNA: TGCGCCAGCAGCTTGGGGCGGTCGGTTAGGTCGGGGAATGAAGCTTTCTTT; CDR3 protein: CASSLGRSVRSGNEAFF
V gene: TRBV5-1; D gene: TRBD2; J gene: TRBJ2-7; clone size: -; CDR3 DNA: TGCGCCAGCAGCTTGGCTCCGAGCGGGGATTACTACGAGCAGTACTTC; CDR3 protein: CASSLAPSGDYYEQYF
V gene: TRBV6-5; D gene: TRBD1; J gene: TRBJ2-7; clone size: -; CDR3 DNA: TGTGCCAGCAGTCACAGACAGGGGGACGAGCAGTACTTC; CDR3 protein: CASSHRQGDEQYF
V gene: TRBV18; D gene: -; J gene: TRBJ1-6; clone size: -; CDR3 DNA: TGTGCCAGCTCGCCACCCGGGGAATGGTCTTCACCCCTCCACTTT; CDR3 protein: CASSPPGEWSSPLHF
V gene: TRBV19; D gene: -; J gene: TRBJ1-6; clone size: -; CDR3 DNA: TGTGCCAGTAGTGCAGGGAGCAGTCGGGACTCACCCCTCCACTTT; CDR3 protein: CASSAGSSRDSPLHF
V gene: TRBV19; D gene: TRBD1; J gene: TRBJ2-4; clone size: once; CDR3 DNA: TGTGCCAGTAGTCTGAGGACAGGGGGGACCGCCAAAAACATTCAGTACTTC; CDR3 protein: CASSLRTGGTAKNIQYF
V gene: TRBV6-4; D gene: TRBD1; J gene: TRBJ1-2; clone size: -; CDR3 DNA: TGTGCCAGCAGTGAAGGGACAGGGTATGGCTACACCTTC; CDR3 protein: CASSEGTGYGYTF
V gene: TRBV18; D gene: TRBD1; J gene: TRBJ1-2; clone size: once; CDR3 DNA: TGTGCCAGCTCACCGACCTATGTGGGACAGGGGAGTTATATCTATGGCTACACCTTC; CDR3 protein: CASSPTYVGQGSYIYGYTF